A selection of T cell receptor beta chains follows, all from one sample in a study of spatial heterogeneity in lung cancer. TCRdb re-analysed the 5' RACE reads in MiXCR, keeping a single row per CDR3 protein. The sample lists some 100,000 distinct CDR3 sequences, about 9.4% occurring once. The specimen comprised PBMCs, sampled at surgery. Receptors originate from a male donor with early-stage non-small cell lung cancer. Each CDR3 is given with its conserved first and last residue. D genes are given only for firm matches. The listing skips clone size in some rows; elsewhere it reads once, few, many or a size class.

V,J,size,D,DNA,CDR3
TRBV7-3,TRBJ2-2,.,.,TGTGCCAGCAGCTCCGTGGGTAACGGGGAGCTGTTTTTT,CASSSVGNGELFF
TRBV12-3/TRBV12-4,TRBJ2-1,few,.,TGTGCCAGCAGTTTGACGGCGAGCTCCTACAATGAGCAGTTCTTC,CASSLTASSYNEQFF
TRBV7-3,TRBJ2-1,few,TRBD1,TGTGCCAGCCGGCTCGGGACAGGCGGAAATGAGCAGTTCTTC,CASRLGTGGNEQFF
TRBV20-1,TRBJ2-4,.,.,TGCAGTGCTAGAACAAATAGGGCCAAAAACATTCAGTACTTC,CSARTNRAKNIQYF
TRBV7-9,TRBJ2-5,few,TRBD2,TGTGCCAGCAGCTTCCTAGCGGGAGGCGAGACCCAGTACTTC,CASSFLAGGETQYF
TRBV6-1,TRBJ1-2,.,.,TGTGCCAGCAGTGAATCGAGCAGGTACTATGGCTACACCTTC,CASSESSRYYGYTF
TRBV29-1,TRBJ2-5,many,.,TGCAGCGTCCCAGGGCAGGAGACTGTTCAAGAGACCCAGTACTTC,CSVPGQETVQETQYF
TRBV15,TRBJ2-7,many,.,TGTGCCACCAGCAGCCCCAGGGGAGACGAGCAGTACTTC,CATSSPRGDEQYF
TRBV19,TRBJ1-5,.,.,TGTGCCAGTAGTCGCTTCCCGGCCGGGCAGGAGAAAGGTCACAATCAGCCCCAGCATTTT,CASSRFPAGQEKGHNQPQHF
TRBV7-9,TRBJ1-5,many,.,TGTGCCAGCAGTAAGGGGAATCAGCCCCAGCATTTT,CASSKGNQPQHF
TRBV6-1,TRBJ2-3,few,.,TGTGCCAGCTCCCAGGTCGAAGTGGGCACAGATACGCAGTATTTT,CASSQVEVGTDTQYF
TRBV9,TRBJ2-1,.,TRBD2,TGTGCCAGCAGTGAGGCTAGCGGGGGCTACAATGAGCAGTTCTTC,CASSEASGGYNEQFF
TRBV7-9,TRBJ1-2,many,.,TGTGCCAGCAGCTTAGGAGAGGTTGGCTACACCTTC,CASSLGEVGYTF
TRBV19,TRBJ1-5,many,.,TGTGCCAGTAGTATCGGCGGAGGCCCTCAGCCCCAGCATTTT,CASSIGGGPQPQHF
TRBV20-1,TRBJ2-2,many,.,TGCAGTGCTGGGACAACGAACACCGGGGAGCTGTTTTTT,CSAGTTNTGELFF
TRBV28,TRBJ2-1,few,.,TGTGCCAGCAGTGGACTTTACAATGAGCAGTTCTTC,CASSGLYNEQFF
TRBV18,TRBJ1-6,.,.,TGTGCCAGCTCGGGGGGCTATAATTCACCCCTCCACTTT,CASSGGYNSPLHF
TRBV27,TRBJ2-5,many,.,TGTGCCAGCACCCACAGGGGGGGAGAGACCCAGTACTTC,CASTHRGGETQYF